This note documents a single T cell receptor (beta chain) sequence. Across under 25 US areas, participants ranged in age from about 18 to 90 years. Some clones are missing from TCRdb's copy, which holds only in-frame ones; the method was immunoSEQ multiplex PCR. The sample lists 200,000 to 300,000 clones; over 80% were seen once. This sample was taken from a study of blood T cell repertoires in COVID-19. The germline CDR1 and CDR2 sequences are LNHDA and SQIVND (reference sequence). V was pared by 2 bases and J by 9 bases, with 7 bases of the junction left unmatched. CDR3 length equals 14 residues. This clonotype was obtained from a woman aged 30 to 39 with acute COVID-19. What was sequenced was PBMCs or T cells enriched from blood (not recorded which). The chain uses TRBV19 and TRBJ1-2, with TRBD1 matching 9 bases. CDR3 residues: CASSISGTGNSYTF. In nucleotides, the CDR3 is TGTGCCAGTAGTATATCCGGGACAGGGAATAGCTACACCTTC.